This is a list of T cell receptor beta chains from one sample in a study of shared clonotypes between healthy human individuals. TCRdb keeps only in-frame clones here, not all; method: immunoSEQ multiplex PCR. In the table there are hundreds of thousands of clones, roughly 96% of which are singletons. Material: naive CD8+ T cells sorted from blood. These receptors all stem from a woman in her twenties or thirties in good health. CDR3s include the opening cysteine and the closing phenylalanine or tryptophan. The order of the fields is J gene, clone size, D gene, V gene, CDR3 length, CDR3 DNA, CDR3 protein. The D gene is left open where the match is weak. The size field is filled for only some rows; it gives once, few, many or a size class.

j_gene: TRBJ2-7; abundance: .; d_gene: .; v_gene: TRBV28; len: 14; CDR3nt: TGTGCCAGCAGCTCCCCTGGGGTCCCCTACGAGCAGTACTTC; CDR3aa: CASSSPGVPYEQYF
j_gene: TRBJ1-5; abundance: .; d_gene: .; v_gene: TRBV15; len: 13; CDR3nt: TGTGCCACCAGCATCACAGGGTATCAGCCCCAGCATTTT; CDR3aa: CATSITGYQPQHF
j_gene: TRBJ1-1; abundance: .; d_gene: TRBD1; v_gene: TRBV19; len: 14; CDR3nt: TGTGCCAGTAGTATAGTTCGGGACAGTAGTGAAGCTTTCTTT; CDR3aa: CASSIVRDSSEAFF
j_gene: TRBJ1-2; abundance: .; d_gene: .; v_gene: TRBV29-1; len: 14; CDR3nt: TGCAGCGTGGGTCAGCCGATAGACTCCTATGGCTACACCTTC; CDR3aa: CSVGQPIDSYGYTF
j_gene: TRBJ2-7; abundance: .; d_gene: TRBD2; v_gene: TRBV27; len: 14; CDR3nt: TGTGCCAGCAAGGCTAGCGGCTTCAAATACGAGCAGTACTTC; CDR3aa: CASKASGFKYEQYF
j_gene: TRBJ2-1; abundance: .; d_gene: TRBD2; v_gene: TRBV4-2; len: 16; CDR3nt: TGTGCCAGCAGCCAAGTGTTAGTAGCGGGAGACAGTGAGCAGTTCTTC; CDR3aa: CASSQVLVAGDSEQFF
j_gene: TRBJ2-7; abundance: .; d_gene: .; v_gene: TRBV5-4; len: 14; CDR3nt: TGTGCCAGCAGCTTCGGTGGGGTTAACTACGAGCAGTACTTC; CDR3aa: CASSFGGVNYEQYF
j_gene: TRBJ2-3; abundance: .; d_gene: .; v_gene: TRBV11-2; len: 15; CDR3nt: TGTGCCAGCAGCTCCTTACTAGTGAGCTCAGATACGCAGTATTTT; CDR3aa: CASSSLLVSSDTQYF
j_gene: TRBJ2-1; abundance: .; d_gene: TRBD1; v_gene: TRBV5-5; len: 14; CDR3nt: TGTGCCAGCAGCCGGGACAGGGGTTACAATGAGCAGTTCTTC; CDR3aa: CASSRDRGYNEQFF
j_gene: TRBJ2-5; abundance: .; d_gene: .; v_gene: TRBV6-6; len: 16; CDR3nt: TGTGCCAGCAGTTACTCAGAGCGGTACTACCAAGAGACCCAGTACTTC; CDR3aa: CASSYSERYYQETQYF
j_gene: TRBJ1-2; abundance: .; d_gene: .; v_gene: TRBV5-1; len: 15; CDR3nt: TGCGCCAGCAGCCCAGGGACGGAGTCGTGGCATGGCTACACCTTC; CDR3aa: CASSPGTESWHGYTF
j_gene: TRBJ1-4; abundance: .; d_gene: TRBD1; v_gene: TRBV25-1; len: 15; CDR3nt: TGTGCCAGCAGTGACCGGGACAGGAATAATGAAAAACTGTTTTTT; CDR3aa: CASSDRDRNNEKLFF
j_gene: TRBJ1-5; abundance: .; d_gene: TRBD1; v_gene: TRBV2; len: 14; CDR3nt: TGTGCCAGCAGTTGGACAGGGGATAGCCAGCCCCAGCATTTT; CDR3aa: CASSWTGDSQPQHF
j_gene: TRBJ1-1; abundance: .; d_gene: .; v_gene: TRBV5-4; len: 12; CDR3nt: TGTGCCAGCAGCTTGTCGAGGACTGAAGCTTTCTTT; CDR3aa: CASSLSRTEAFF
j_gene: TRBJ2-1; abundance: few; d_gene: TRBD1; v_gene: TRBV7-6; len: 15; CDR3nt: TGTGCCAGCAGCTCGGGACAGGACATATACAATGAGCAGTTCTTC; CDR3aa: CASSSGQDIYNEQFF
j_gene: TRBJ1-1; abundance: .; d_gene: .; v_gene: TRBV30; len: 12; CDR3nt: TGTGCCTGGATCATAGGGGGCACTGAAGCTTTCTTT; CDR3aa: CAWIIGGTEAFF
j_gene: TRBJ2-1; abundance: .; d_gene: TRBD2; v_gene: TRBV7-3; len: 16; CDR3nt: TGTGCCAGCAGCTTCGGTACTAGCGGGAGGAACAATGAGCAGTTCTTC; CDR3aa: CASSFGTSGRNNEQFF
j_gene: TRBJ1-2; abundance: once; d_gene: .; v_gene: TRBV25-1; len: 12; CDR3nt: TGTGCCAGCAGGTATGGGAACTATGGCTACACCTTC; CDR3aa: CASRYGNYGYTF
j_gene: TRBJ2-1; abundance: .; d_gene: .; v_gene: TRBV7-9; len: 13; CDR3nt: TGTGCCAGCAGCACCGTCCCATCACCTGAGCAGTTCTTC; CDR3aa: CASSTVPSPEQFF
j_gene: TRBJ2-7; abundance: .; d_gene: .; v_gene: TRBV9; len: 15; CDR3nt: TGTGCCAGCAGCGTAGCTACTGGGCGGGGTTACGAGCAGTACTTC; CDR3aa: CASSVATGRGYEQYF
j_gene: TRBJ1-1; abundance: few; d_gene: TRBD1; v_gene: TRBV19; len: 15; CDR3nt: TGTGCCAGTAGTCCCCGGGACAGGGAGAACACTGAAGCTTTCTTT; CDR3aa: CASSPRDRENTEAFF
j_gene: TRBJ2-5; abundance: .; d_gene: TRBD2; v_gene: TRBV30; len: 14; CDR3nt: TGTGCCTGGACCCACGGGGGGGGCCAAGAGACCCAGTACTTC; CDR3aa: CAWTHGGGQETQYF
j_gene: TRBJ2-1; abundance: .; d_gene: TRBD1; v_gene: TRBV27; len: 16; CDR3nt: TGTGCCAGCAAATCGACAGGGGGCGCTATGGAAAGTGAGCAGTTCTTC; CDR3aa: CASKSTGGAMESEQFF
j_gene: TRBJ1-1; abundance: .; d_gene: .; v_gene: TRBV5-5; len: 18; CDR3nt: TGTGCCAGCAGCTTGACAGACAGCATTAGGCTGATGAACACTGAAGCTTTCTTT; CDR3aa: CASSLTDSIRLMNTEAFF
j_gene: TRBJ2-2; abundance: .; d_gene: .; v_gene: TRBV7-9; len: 14; CDR3nt: TGTGCCAGCAGCCCCCGATTCGGGACCGGGGAGCTGTTTTTT; CDR3aa: CASSPRFGTGELFF
j_gene: TRBJ1-3; abundance: .; d_gene: .; v_gene: TRBV9; len: 13; CDR3nt: TGTGCCAGCAGCGGGGTAGGAGGAAACACCATATATTTT; CDR3aa: CASSGVGGNTIYF
j_gene: TRBJ2-1; abundance: .; d_gene: TRBD2; v_gene: TRBV4-1; len: 22; CDR3nt: TGCGCCAGCAGCCCCAGGGGACCCCCCACCCGTGCTAGCGGGATTCTCTACAATGAGCAGTTCTTC; CDR3aa: CASSPRGPPTRASGILYNEQFF
j_gene: TRBJ1-6; abundance: once; d_gene: .; v_gene: TRBV4-1; len: 13; CDR3nt: TGCGCCAGCAGCCAAGAAGACCTATCACCCCTCCACTTT; CDR3aa: CASSQEDLSPLHF
j_gene: TRBJ2-7; abundance: few; d_gene: .; v_gene: TRBV19; len: 14; CDR3nt: TGTGCCAGTAGCTACGGGGCCGGGGGCTACGAGCAGTACTTC; CDR3aa: CASSYGAGGYEQYF
j_gene: TRBJ2-1; abundance: .; d_gene: .; v_gene: TRBV21-1; len: 17; CDR3nt: TGTGCCAGCAACCAAGGACTAGCGGGAGGCGCCTACAATGAGCAGTTCTTC; CDR3aa: CASNQGLAGGAYNEQFF
j_gene: TRBJ2-7; abundance: .; d_gene: .; v_gene: TRBV11-2; len: 13; CDR3nt: TGTGCCAGCAGCCCCTGGAAAGCCTACGAGCAGTACTTC; CDR3aa: CASSPWKAYEQYF
j_gene: TRBJ2-7; abundance: .; d_gene: .; v_gene: TRBV29-1; len: 12; CDR3nt: TGCAGCGTTGAAGATGCTAGACCCGAGCAGTACTTC; CDR3aa: CSVEDARPEQYF
j_gene: TRBJ2-7; abundance: .; d_gene: .; v_gene: TRBV15; len: 16; CDR3nt: TGTGCCACCTCTACCTCTCCGCAGGGTTTTGCCTACGAGCAGTACTTC; CDR3aa: CATSTSPQGFAYEQYF
j_gene: TRBJ2-7; abundance: once; d_gene: TRBD2; v_gene: TRBV29-1; len: 13; CDR3nt: TGCAGCGTTGACGGGGGGTCCTACTACGAGCAGTACTTC; CDR3aa: CSVDGGSYYEQYF
j_gene: TRBJ1-5; abundance: .; d_gene: TRBD1; v_gene: TRBV28; len: 14; CDR3nt: TGTGCCAGCAGTCCGGGACAGGGGTATCAGCCCCAGCATTTT; CDR3aa: CASSPGQGYQPQHF
j_gene: TRBJ2-5; abundance: .; d_gene: TRBD2; v_gene: TRBV14; len: 13; CDR3nt: TGTGCCACCCGGACTAGCGGCCAAGAGACCCAGTACTTC; CDR3aa: CATRTSGQETQYF
j_gene: TRBJ2-5; abundance: .; d_gene: .; v_gene: TRBV7-8; len: 18; CDR3nt: TGTGCCAGCAACCACCCGGGGGCTAGCGGAAAGTACCAAGAGACCCAGTACTTC; CDR3aa: CASNHPGASGKYQETQYF
j_gene: TRBJ2-5; abundance: .; d_gene: .; v_gene: TRBV13; len: 13; CDR3nt: TGTGCCAGCAGCTTAGAAAGTGCAGTGAGGATTCACTTC; CDR3aa: CASSLESAVRIHF
j_gene: TRBJ2-3; abundance: .; d_gene: TRBD2; v_gene: TRBV15; len: 15; CDR3nt: TGTGCCACCAGTCGTAGCGGGATTAACACAGATACGCAGTATTTT; CDR3aa: CATSRSGINTDTQYF
j_gene: TRBJ2-1; abundance: once; d_gene: .; v_gene: TRBV9; len: 15; CDR3nt: TGTGCCAGCAGCGTAGAGGGTCGGTCCTACAATGAGCAGTTCTTC; CDR3aa: CASSVEGRSYNEQFF
j_gene: TRBJ2-1; abundance: once; d_gene: TRBD2; v_gene: TRBV27; len: 16; CDR3nt: TGTGCCAGCAGGGATGGGGGAGGCCAACGGGGGGATGAGCAGTTCTTC; CDR3aa: CASRDGGGQRGDEQFF
j_gene: TRBJ2-2; abundance: .; d_gene: .; v_gene: TRBV7-6; len: 11; CDR3nt: TGTGCCAGCACCGACGCCGGGGAGCTGTTTTTT; CDR3aa: CASTDAGELFF
j_gene: TRBJ1-2; abundance: .; d_gene: TRBD1; v_gene: TRBV28; len: 15; CDR3nt: TGTGCCAGCAGGAGAACAGGGGCCGCCTACTATGGCTACACCTTC; CDR3aa: CASRRTGAAYYGYTF
j_gene: TRBJ1-2; abundance: .; d_gene: TRBD1; v_gene: TRBV28; len: 15; CDR3nt: TGTGCCAGCAGTATTACCGGGACAGGGTACGGTGGCTACACCTTC; CDR3aa: CASSITGTGYGGYTF